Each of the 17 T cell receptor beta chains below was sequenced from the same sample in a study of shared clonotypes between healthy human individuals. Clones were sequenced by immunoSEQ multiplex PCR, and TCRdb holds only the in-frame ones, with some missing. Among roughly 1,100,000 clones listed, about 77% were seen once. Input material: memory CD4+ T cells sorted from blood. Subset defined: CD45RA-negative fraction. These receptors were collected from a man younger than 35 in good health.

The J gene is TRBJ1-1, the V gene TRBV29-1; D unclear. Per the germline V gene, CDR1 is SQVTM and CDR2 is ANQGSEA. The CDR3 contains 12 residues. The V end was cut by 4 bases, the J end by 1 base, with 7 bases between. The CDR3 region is CSVGARNTEAFF. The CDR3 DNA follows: TGCAGCGTTGGGGCCAGGAACACTGAAGCTTTCTTT.

The CDR3 DNA follows: TGTGCCTGGAGTGGGACAGTGAGCTCCTATAATTCACCCCTCCACTTT. Amino acids: CAWSGTVSSYNSPLHF. V and J are TRBV30 and TRBJ1-6; possibly TRBD1 for D (6 bases). CDR1 is GTSNPN, CDR2 SVGIG, per germline (reference sequence). This CDR3 is built from 16 residues. Trimming took 1 base from V and 0 from J, leaving 10 bases between them.

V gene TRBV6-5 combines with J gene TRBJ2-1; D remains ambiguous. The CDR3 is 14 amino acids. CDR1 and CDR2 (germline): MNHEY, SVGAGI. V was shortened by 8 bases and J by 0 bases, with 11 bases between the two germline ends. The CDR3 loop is CASGDSSSYNEQFF. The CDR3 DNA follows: TGTGCCAGCGGCGACTCCAGCTCCTACAATGAGCAGTTCTTC.

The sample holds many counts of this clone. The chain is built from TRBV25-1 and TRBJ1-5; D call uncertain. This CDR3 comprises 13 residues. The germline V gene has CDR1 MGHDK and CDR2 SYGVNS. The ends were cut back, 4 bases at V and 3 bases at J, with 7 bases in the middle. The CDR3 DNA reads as TGTGCCAGCAGTGCGGGGATCAATCAGCCCCAGCATTTT. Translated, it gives CASSAGINQPQHF.

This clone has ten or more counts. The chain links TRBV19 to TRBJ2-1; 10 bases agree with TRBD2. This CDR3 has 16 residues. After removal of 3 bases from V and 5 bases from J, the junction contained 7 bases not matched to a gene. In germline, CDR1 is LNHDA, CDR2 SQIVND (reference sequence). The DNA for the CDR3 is TGTGCCAGTAGTATTCTACTAGCGGGGAAGAACAATGAGCAGTTCTTC. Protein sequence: CASSILLAGKNNEQFF.

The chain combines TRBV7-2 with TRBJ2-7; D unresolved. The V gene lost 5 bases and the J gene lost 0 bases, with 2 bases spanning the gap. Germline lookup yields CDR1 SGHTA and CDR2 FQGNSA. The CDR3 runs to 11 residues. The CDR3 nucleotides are TGTGCCAGCAGCAACTCCTACGAGCAGTACTTC. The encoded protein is CASSNSYEQYF. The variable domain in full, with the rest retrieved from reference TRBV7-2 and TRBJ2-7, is GAGVSQSPSNKVTEKGKDVELRCDPISGHTALYWYRQSLGQGLEFLIYFQGNSAPDKSGLPSDRFSAERTGGSVSTLTIQRTQQEDSAVYLCASSNSYEQYFGPGTRLTVT.

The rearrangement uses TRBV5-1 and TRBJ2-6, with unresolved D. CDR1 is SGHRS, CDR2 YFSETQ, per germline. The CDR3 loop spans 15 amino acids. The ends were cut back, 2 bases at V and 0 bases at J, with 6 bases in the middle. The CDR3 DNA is TGCGCCAGCAGCTTCGCAACCTCTGGGGCCAACGTCCTGACTTTC. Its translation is CASSFATSGANVLTF.

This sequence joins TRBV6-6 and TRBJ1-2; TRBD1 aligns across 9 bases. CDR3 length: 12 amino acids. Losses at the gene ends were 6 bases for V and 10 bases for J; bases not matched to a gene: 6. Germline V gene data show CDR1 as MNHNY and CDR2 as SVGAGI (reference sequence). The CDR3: CASRPGQGAYTF. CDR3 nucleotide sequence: TGTGCCAGCAGACCGGGACAGGGAGCCTACACCTTC.

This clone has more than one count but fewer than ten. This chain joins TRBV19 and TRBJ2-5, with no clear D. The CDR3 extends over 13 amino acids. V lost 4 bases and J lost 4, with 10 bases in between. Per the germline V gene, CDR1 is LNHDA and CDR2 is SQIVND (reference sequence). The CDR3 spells CASSNPGGETQYF. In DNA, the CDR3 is TGTGCCAGTAGTAACCCAGGTGGAGAGACCCAGTACTTC.

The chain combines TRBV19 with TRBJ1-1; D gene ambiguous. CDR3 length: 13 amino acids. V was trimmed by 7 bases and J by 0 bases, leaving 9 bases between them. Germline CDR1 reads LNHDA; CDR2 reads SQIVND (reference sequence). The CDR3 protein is CASKVALNTEAFF. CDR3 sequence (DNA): TGTGCCAGTAAGGTGGCGTTGAACACTGAAGCTTTCTTT.

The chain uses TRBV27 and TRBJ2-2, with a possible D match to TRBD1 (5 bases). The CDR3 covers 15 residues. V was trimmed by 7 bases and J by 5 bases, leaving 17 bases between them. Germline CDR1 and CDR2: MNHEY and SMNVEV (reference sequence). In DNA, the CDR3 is TGTGCCAGCACCGTGGGGTGGGGCCGGACCGGGGAGCTGTTTTTT. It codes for CASTVGWGRTGELFF.

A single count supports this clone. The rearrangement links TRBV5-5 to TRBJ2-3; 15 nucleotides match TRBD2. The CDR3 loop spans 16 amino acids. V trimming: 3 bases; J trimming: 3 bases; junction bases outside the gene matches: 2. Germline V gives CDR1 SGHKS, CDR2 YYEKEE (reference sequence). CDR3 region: CASSSGLAGGTDTQYF. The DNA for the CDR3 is TGTGCCAGCAGCTCGGGACTAGCGGGGGGTACAGATACGCAGTATTTT. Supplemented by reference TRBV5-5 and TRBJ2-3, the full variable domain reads DAGVTQSPTHLIKTRGQQVTLRCSPISGHKSVSWYQQVLGQGPQFIFQYYEKEERGRGNFPDRFSARQFPNYSSELNVNALLLGDSALYLCASSSGLAGGTDTQYFGPGTRLTVL.

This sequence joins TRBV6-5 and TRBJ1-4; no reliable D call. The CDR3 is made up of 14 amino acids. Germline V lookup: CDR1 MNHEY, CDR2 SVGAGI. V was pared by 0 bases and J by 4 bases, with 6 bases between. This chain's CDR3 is CASSYSAGNEKLFF. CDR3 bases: TGTGCCAGCAGTTACTCCGCGGGTAATGAAAAACTGTTTTTT.

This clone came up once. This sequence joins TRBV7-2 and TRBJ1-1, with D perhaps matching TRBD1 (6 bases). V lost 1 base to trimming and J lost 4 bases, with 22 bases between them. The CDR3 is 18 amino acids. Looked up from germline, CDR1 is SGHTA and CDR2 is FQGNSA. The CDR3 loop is CASSLVGGPGPRVTEAFF. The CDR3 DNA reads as TGTGCCAGCAGCTTAGTAGGGGGGCCCGGCCCCCGAGTCACTGAAGCTTTCTTT.

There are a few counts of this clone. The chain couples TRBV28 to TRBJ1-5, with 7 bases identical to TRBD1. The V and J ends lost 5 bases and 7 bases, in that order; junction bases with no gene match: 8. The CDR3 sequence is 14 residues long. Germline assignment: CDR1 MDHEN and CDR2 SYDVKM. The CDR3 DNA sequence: TGTGCCAGCAGTCTACAGGGGCCTCGGCAGCCCCAGCATTTT. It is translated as CASSLQGPRQPQHF.

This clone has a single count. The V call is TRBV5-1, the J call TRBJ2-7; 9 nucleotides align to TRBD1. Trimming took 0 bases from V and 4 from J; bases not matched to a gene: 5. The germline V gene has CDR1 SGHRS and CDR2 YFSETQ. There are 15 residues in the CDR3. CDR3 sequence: CASSLGGQGNYEQYF. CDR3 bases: TGCGCCAGCAGCTTGGGGGGACAGGGTAATTACGAGCAGTACTTC.

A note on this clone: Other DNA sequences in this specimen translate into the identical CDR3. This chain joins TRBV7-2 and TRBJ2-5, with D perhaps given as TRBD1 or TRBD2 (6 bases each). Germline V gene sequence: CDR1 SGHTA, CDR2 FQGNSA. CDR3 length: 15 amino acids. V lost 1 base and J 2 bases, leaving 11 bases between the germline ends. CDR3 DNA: TGTGCCAGCAGCTTAGGGGGGGCGCCACAAGAGACCCAGTACTTC. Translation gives CASSLGGAPQETQYF.